Following are 2 T cell receptor beta chains from one sample sequenced in a study of Ad26.COV2.S vaccination and SARS-CoV-2 variants. Treatment specified: around 19 received Ad26.COV2.S at low or high dose, single or two shots; about 5 received placebo; per-sample allocation not given. Samples analyzed were those drawn on day 63 after the first vaccine or placebo injection. Sequenced by immunoSEQ multiplex PCR; TCRdb stores in-frame clones only, minus some. Of a few hundred thousand clones in the sample, roughly 90% were seen once. Source: peripheral blood, taken in a trial of Ad26.COV2.S vaccine versus placebo. These receptors originate from a person aged 18 to 59 who received the Ad26.COV2.S COVID-19 vaccine or a placebo.

CDR3 sequence: CASSPPVAQGTEAFF. Written as DNA, the CDR3 is TGTGCCAGCAGCCCCCCCGTTGCGCAGGGCACTGAAGCTTTCTTT. This chain uses TRBV27 with TRBJ1-1; TRBD1 is a possible D gene (5 bases). The CDR3 contains 15 residues. Germline V gives CDR1 MNHEY, CDR2 SMNVEV (reference sequence). V was pared by 6 bases and J by 4 bases, with 18 bases between.

The table lists this clone with a count of one. The chain has TRBV28 and TRBJ2-3; D is ambiguous. Germline V gene data show CDR1 as MDHEN and CDR2 as SYDVKM. V lost 6 bases and J 2 bases, leaving 3 bases between the germline ends. The CDR3 length is 11 residues. This chain's CDR3 is CASRATDTQYF. The CDR3 DNA is TGTGCCAGCAGGGCCACAGATACGCAGTATTTT. The variable domain in full, with the rest retrieved from reference TRBV28 and TRBJ2-3, is DVKVTQSSRYLVKRTGEKVFLECVQDMDHENMFWYRQDPGLGLRLIYFSYDVKMKEKGDIPEGYSVSREKKERFSLILESASTNQTSMYLCASRATDTQYFGPGTRLTVL.